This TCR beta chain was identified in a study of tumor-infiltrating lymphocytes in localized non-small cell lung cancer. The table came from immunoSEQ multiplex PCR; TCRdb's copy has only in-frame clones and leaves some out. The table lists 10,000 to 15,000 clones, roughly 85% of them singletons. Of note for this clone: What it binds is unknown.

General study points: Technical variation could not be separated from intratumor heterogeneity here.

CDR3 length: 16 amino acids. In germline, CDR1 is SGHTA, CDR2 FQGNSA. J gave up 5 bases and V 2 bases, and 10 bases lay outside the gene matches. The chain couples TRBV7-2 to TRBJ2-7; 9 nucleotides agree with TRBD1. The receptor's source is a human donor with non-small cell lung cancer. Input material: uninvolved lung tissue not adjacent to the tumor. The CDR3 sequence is CASSLSLYRGQNEQYF. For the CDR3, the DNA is TGTGCCAGCAGCTTATCTCTCTACAGGGGGCAAAACGAGCAGTACTTC. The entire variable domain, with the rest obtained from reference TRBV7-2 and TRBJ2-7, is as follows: GAGVSQSPSNKVTEKGKDVELRCDPISGHTALYWYRQSLGQGLEFLIYFQGNSAPDKSGLPSDRFSAERTGGSVSTLTIQRTQQEDSAVYLCASSLSLYRGQNEQYFGPGTRLTVT.